What follows are 27 T cell receptor beta chains derived from one specimen sequenced in a study of blood T cell repertoires in COVID-19. Clones were read by immunoSEQ multiplex PCR, and TCRdb kept only the in-frame ones, dropping some. The sample has about 43,000 clones; around 79% are singletons. Sample: peripheral blood. These TCRs come from a woman aged 55-75 years with acute or convalescent COVID-19.

This chain links TRBV10-1 with TRBJ2-2; 8 bases are shared with TRBD2. CDR1 and CDR2 (germline): WNHNN, SYGVQD (reference sequence). With 4 bases clipped from V and 6 bases from J, the junction kept 7 bases outside the gene matches. The CDR3 contains 15 residues. The DNA of the CDR3 is TGCGCCAGCAGTGTGGAAGTAGCGGGGTCCGGGGAGCTGTTTTTT. It is translated as CASSVEVAGSGELFF.

The rearrangement joins TRBV3-1 (or the pseudogene TRBV3-2) to TRBJ2-1, with a weak D call TRBD1 (6 bases). V lost 3 bases to trimming and J lost 10 bases, with 13 bases between them. Germline CDR1 reads LGHDT; CDR2 reads YNNKEL (reference sequence). The CDR3 runs to 13 residues. The CDR3 loop is CASSQGARVEQFF. DNA of the CDR3: TGTGCCAGCAGCCAGGGGGCCAGGGTGGAGCAGTTCTTC.

This clone has a handful of counts. V and J are TRBV5-4 and TRBJ2-1, with 9 bases lining up with TRBD2. Germline V gives CDR1 SGHNT, CDR2 YYREEE (reference sequence). The CDR3 is 16 amino acids. The V and J ends lost 5 bases and 0 bases, in that order; junction bases with no gene match: 6. The CDR3 DNA reads as TGTGCCAGCAGTTTAGCGGGGGCGAGCTCCTACAATGAGCAGTTCTTC. Protein product: CASSLAGASSYNEQFF.

The chain is built from TRBV19 and TRBJ1-5, with 10 bases that match TRBD1. V was clipped by 3 bases and J by 9 bases; unmatched bases: 11. The CDR3 sequence is 16 residues long. CDR1 and CDR2 (germline): LNHDA, SQIVND (reference sequence). The CDR3 sequence is CASSMPGTGDGSPQHF. CDR3 bases: TGTGCCAGTAGTATGCCCGGGACAGGGGACGGTTCGCCCCAGCATTTT. Full variable domain (missing parts from reference TRBV19 and TRBJ1-5): DGGITQSPKYLFRKEGQNVTLSCEQNLNHDAMYWYRQDPGQGLRLIYYSQIVNDFQKGDIAEGYSVSREKKESFPLTVTSAQKNPTAFYLCASSMPGTGDGSPQHFGDGTRLSIL.

The sample holds one count of this clone. This sequence joins TRBV27 and TRBJ2-3; maybe TRBD2 (5 bases). CDR3 length equals 13 residues. Per the germline V gene, CDR1 is MNHEY and CDR2 is SMNVEV (reference sequence). Trimming removed 8 bases from V and 2 bases from J, with 11 bases in between. The CDR3 region is CASGQRNTDTQYF. The CDR3 DNA reads TGTGCCAGCGGCCAGCGGAACACAGATACGCAGTATTTT.

The chain is built from TRBV18 and TRBJ2-7, with 9 bases aligning to TRBD1. The length of the CDR3 is 15 residues. Per the germline V gene, CDR1 is KGHSH and CDR2 is LQKENI. The V and J ends lost 3 bases and 2 bases, in that order; junction bases with no gene match: 5. The chain's CDR3 is CASSPGTGLPYEQYF. The CDR3, as DNA: TGTGCCAGCTCACCCGGGACAGGGCTCCCCTACGAGCAGTACTTC.

This clone is a singleton in its sample. CDR3 coding DNA: TGTGCCAGCCAGGGAATTATGAACACTGAAGCTTTCTTT. Its protein is CASQGIMNTEAFF. The V and J genes are TRBV2 and TRBJ1-1, with D perhaps TRBD1 (5 bases). Trimming pared 8 bases from V and 0 bases from J, leaving 10 bases between. The CDR3 has 13 amino acids. CDR1 and CDR2 (germline): SNHLY, FYNNEI.

The CDR3 spells CSASKGTSGYEQYF. CDR3 in DNA: TGCAGTGCTAGTAAAGGGACTAGCGGCTACGAGCAGTACTTC. The chain has TRBV20-1 and TRBJ2-7, with 11 bases lining up with TRBD2. The germline V gene has CDR1 DFQATT and CDR2 SNEGSKA (reference sequence). The CDR3 loop spans 14 amino acids. The V segment lost 3 bases and the J segment 3 bases; nucleotides outside the gene matches: 4.

The chain links TRBV7-3 to TRBJ1-6; D is ambiguous. This CDR3 contains 13 residues. CDR1 and CDR2 (germline): SGHTA, FQGTGA. The V gene lost 3 bases and the J gene lost 8 bases, with 8 bases spanning the gap. The DNA of the CDR3 is TGTGCCAGCAGCTTGATACTCTATTCACCCCTCCACTTT. Amino acids: CASSLILYSPLHF.

This clone was recorded once. This chain links TRBV5-6 with TRBJ1-1, with a tentative D call TRBD1 (5 bases). CDR1 is SGHDT, CDR2 YYEEEE, per germline. This CDR3 contains 15 residues. The V and J ends lost 4 bases and 0 bases respectively, with 13 bases between them. As DNA, the CDR3 is TGTGCCAGCAGCCACGAGGAGGGGATGAACACTGAAGCTTTCTTT. Its protein product is CASSHEEGMNTEAFF.

The chain employs TRBV4-1 and TRBJ1-4, with 9 positions matching TRBD1. The CDR3 runs 15 residues. Germline loops: CDR1 MGHRA, CDR2 YSYEKL. The V gene end was trimmed by 4 bases and the J gene end by 5 bases; junction bases not matched to a gene: 5. CDR3 protein: CASSLTGGGNEKLFF. The CDR3 nucleotides are TGCGCCAGCAGCCTAACAGGGGGCGGGAATGAAAAACTGTTTTTT.

This clone was found a few times. The chain has TRBV4-1 and TRBJ2-7; 7 bases map to TRBD1. Trimming removed 5 bases from V and 2 bases from J; junction bases left unmatched: 6. The CDR3 is 14 residues long. CDR1 MGHRA and CDR2 YSYEKL come from the germline V gene. This CDR3 is CASSFRQGPYEQYF. CDR3 coding DNA: TGCGCCAGCAGCTTCCGACAGGGACCCTACGAGCAGTACTTC.

The chain carries TRBV19 and TRBJ2-7, with 10 nucleotides matching TRBD1. Germline CDR1 is LNHDA and CDR2 is SQIVND (reference sequence). The V gene end was trimmed by 5 bases and the J gene end by 5 bases; junction bases not matched to a gene: 12. The CDR3 has 16 residues. The CDR3 region has the DNA TGTGCCAGTAGTCCAAAAACCGGGACAGGGGTCCACGAGCAGTACTTC. It is translated as CASSPKTGTGVHEQYF. The full variable domain, in which reference TRBV19 and TRBJ2-7 provide the parts outside the CDR3, is DGGITQSPKYLFRKEGQNVTLSCEQNLNHDAMYWYRQDPGQGLRLIYYSQIVNDFQKGDIAEGYSVSREKKESFPLTVTSAQKNPTAFYLCASSPKTGTGVHEQYFGPGTRLTVT.

This chain joins TRBV5-1 and TRBJ2-3; 11 bases align to TRBD2. The V gene's germline CDR1 is SGHRS and CDR2 YFSETQ. With 2 bases clipped from V and 8 bases from J, the junction kept 7 bases outside the gene matches. The CDR3 has 15 amino acids. The CDR3 coding sequence is TGCGCCAGCAGCTTTAGCGGGGGGGCCGGGGGTACGCAGTATTTT. It is translated as CASSFSGGAGGTQYF.

This chain connects TRBV19 to TRBJ2-1; 8 positions match TRBD2. The CDR3 length is 15 residues. In germline, CDR1 is LNHDA, CDR2 SQIVND (reference sequence). Trimming took 9 bases from V and 0 from J; bases not matched to a gene: 7. CDR3 residues: CASHAGTSSYNEQFF. The CDR3, as DNA: TGTGCCAGCCATGCCGGGACTAGCTCCTACAATGAGCAGTTCTTC.

J is TRBJ2-7 and V is TRBV2; 7 bases fit TRBD1. The V gene end was trimmed by 5 bases and the J gene end by 2 bases; junction bases not matched to a gene: 6. Germline V gene sequence: CDR1 SNHLY, CDR2 FYNNEI. The CDR3 runs to 14 residues. The CDR3 nucleotides are TGTGCCAGCAGTCTACTTGACAGGGCCTACGAGCAGTACTTC. It yields the protein CASSLLDRAYEQYF.

The chain employs TRBV5-1 and TRBJ1-6, with D hard to call. This CDR3 spans 15 amino acids. The germline CDR1 and CDR2 sequences are SGHRS and YFSETQ. Trimming removed 0 bases at V and 7 bases at J, with 11 bases between. The CDR3: CASSLEAAGNSPLHF. DNA for the CDR3: TGCGCCAGCAGCTTGGAGGCCGCGGGGAATTCACCCCTCCACTTT.

The chain links TRBV4-1 to TRBJ2-2, with 9 positions matching TRBD1. Germline V gene sequence: CDR1 MGHRA, CDR2 YSYEKL. This CDR3 spans 13 amino acids. V shed 5 bases and J 7 bases; nucleotides not matched to a gene: 2. This chain's CDR3 is CASSDRGVGELFF. Here the CDR3 DNA reads TGCGCCAGCAGCGACAGGGGGGTCGGGGAGCTGTTTTTT.

CDR3 DNA sequence: TGTGCCACCAGTGATTTTGCGGTTGTGGGTCAGCCCCAGCATTTT. Its protein is CATSDFAVVGQPQHF. The chain combines TRBV24-1 with TRBJ1-5; unclear D gene. The germline V gene encodes CDR1 KGHDR and CDR2 SFDVKD. V dropped 1 base and J dropped 6 bases, with 12 bases sitting between them. This CDR3 has 15 amino acids.

The chain links TRBV27 to TRBJ1-2; D gene uncertain. The length of the CDR3 is 14 residues. The germline V gene encodes CDR1 MNHEY and CDR2 SMNVEV (reference sequence). Between the trimmed V and J ends, which lost 2 bases and 4 bases, there was a span of 11 bases. The CDR3 region is CASSLKGSPYGYTF. CDR3 nucleotide sequence: TGTGCCAGCAGTTTAAAAGGGAGTCCCTATGGCTACACCTTC.

This clone has a handful of counts. V is TRBV19 and J is TRBJ1-2; 9 bases are shared with TRBD1. J lost 5 bases, V lost 3 bases, and 7 bases had no gene match. Per germline, CDR1 LNHDA and CDR2 SQIVND (reference sequence). This CDR3 region has 15 residues. The CDR3 reads CASSMGQGNVYGYTF. CDR3 bases: TGTGCCAGTAGTATGGGACAGGGAAACGTTTATGGCTACACCTTC.

The chain joins TRBV4-2 to TRBJ2-7; D may be TRBD1 (7 bases). Germline values: CDR1 LGHNA, CDR2 YNFKEQ. V was shortened by 2 bases and J by 0 bases, with 11 bases between the two germline ends. The CDR3 covers 15 residues. DNA of the CDR3: TGTGCCAGCAGCCAACAGGGGGGTAGCTCCTACGAGCAGTACTTC. It codes for CASSQQGGSSYEQYF.

CDR3 in amino acids: CASSPEASANYGYTF. The CDR3 DNA sequence: TGTGCCAGCTCACCGGAGGCCTCAGCTAACTATGGCTACACCTTC. J is TRBJ1-2 and V is TRBV18; D is uncertain. V lost 3 bases, J lost 0 bases, and 11 bases lay in between. This CDR3 region has 15 residues. Germline V lookup: CDR1 KGHSH, CDR2 LQKENI.

The gene calls are TRBV6-2 or TRBV6-3 and TRBJ2-7; 8 positions agree with TRBD2. There are 13 residues in the CDR3. The germline CDR1 and CDR2 sequences are MNHEY and SVGEGT. The trim removed 3 bases at V and 4 bases at J, leaving 2 bases unmatched. CDR3 sequence (DNA): TGTGCCAGCAGTTATAGCGGGGTTTACGAGCAGTACTTC. Residues: CASSYSGVYEQYF.

V and J are TRBV30 and TRBJ1-1; no definite D call. Trimming took off 8 bases at V and 0 bases at J, with 10 bases between the two ends. This CDR3 comprises 12 residues. The V gene's germline CDR1 is GTSNPN and CDR2 SVGIG (reference sequence). The CDR3 loop reads CALRLMNTEAFF. The CDR3 coding sequence is TGTGCCCTAAGACTGATGAACACTGAAGCTTTCTTT. Full variable domain (remainder filled in from reference TRBV30 and TRBJ1-1): SQTIHQWPATLVQPVGSPLSLECTVEGTSNPNLYWYRQAAGRGLQLLFYSVGIGQISSEVPQNLSASRPQDRQFILSSKKLLLSDSGFYLCALRLMNTEAFFGQGTRLTVV.

The table lists this clone with a count of one. V and J are TRBV29-1 and TRBJ2-7; D not resolved. This CDR3 spans 11 amino acids. V was clipped by 6 bases and J by 6 bases, with 12 bases between them. Per the germline V gene, CDR1 is SQVTM and CDR2 is ANQGSEA. CDR3 nucleotide sequence: TGCAGCGTCTTCACAGTGGCCGAGCAGTACTTC. Protein sequence: CSVFTVAEQYF.

The chain is built from TRBV3-1 (or the pseudogene TRBV3-2) and TRBJ1-2; D is undetermined. Germline loops: CDR1 LGHDT, CDR2 YNNKEL (reference sequence). The germline V and J ends were trimmed by 0 bases and 0 bases, with 11 bases remaining between them. This CDR3 contains 16 residues. CDR3 residues: CASSQERNGSNYGYTF. CDR3 DNA: TGTGCCAGCAGCCAAGAGAGGAACGGATCTAACTATGGCTACACCTTC.